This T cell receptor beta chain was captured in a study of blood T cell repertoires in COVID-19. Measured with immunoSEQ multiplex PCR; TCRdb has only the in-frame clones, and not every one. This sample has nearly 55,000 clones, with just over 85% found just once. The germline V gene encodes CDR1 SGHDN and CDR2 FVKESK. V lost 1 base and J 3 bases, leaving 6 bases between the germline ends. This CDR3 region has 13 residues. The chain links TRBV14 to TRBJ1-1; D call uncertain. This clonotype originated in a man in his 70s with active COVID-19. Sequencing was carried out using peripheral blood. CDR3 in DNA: TGTGCCAGCAGCCAAGTAATCGACACTGAAGCTTTCTTT. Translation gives CASSQVIDTEAFF.